The entry below gives a single T cell receptor beta chain sequence along with its context. Its antigen is not identified. Deletions cut 4 bases from V and 3 bases from J, with 20 bases between. Per the germline V gene, CDR1 is SGHDT and CDR2 is YYEEEE. The CDR3 contains 17 residues. The PCR ran on 60 Vbeta and 13 Jbeta primers. Assay: immunoSEQ multiplex PCR; the TCRdb copy retains only in-frame clones and omits some. This table has approximately 140,000 clones, around three fifths appearing once. This sample was taken from a study of cytomegalovirus exposure and HLA in healthy donors. Study-level points and caveats: Prediction of most subjects' HLA-A and HLA-B alleles by TCR beta sequences was reportedly accurate. Later analysis associated a missense DCLRE1C variant with TCR beta V- and J-gene trimming. Approximately 17,000 TCR beta sequences were associated with HLA alleles at 0.05 false discovery rate in a later analysis.

The sequence came from a male donor in good health and CMV-seronegative. What was sequenced was PBMCs. The chain has TRBV5-6 and TRBJ1-5, with D perhaps matching TRBD1 (5 bases). Here the CDR3 reads CASSGGRGGNINQPQHF. CDR3 DNA: TGTGCCAGCAGCGGGGGGAGAGGTGGGAACATCAATCAGCCCCAGCATTTT.